This TCR beta chain appears in the sequencing data of a study of OX40 agonist ivuxolimab in advanced cancers. Germline V gene data show CDR1 as SGHTA and CDR2 as FQGNSA. The V and J ends lost 5 bases and 7 bases respectively, with 11 bases between them. The CDR3 consists of 13 residues. Profiling relied on immunoSEQ multiplex PCR, and the TCRdb table lists in-frame clones only, not all of them. This sample has approximately 91,000 clones, with about 90% found just once. Findings and caveats of the study: CD4+ and CD8+ blood T cells expanded clonally by week 6 at 0.1 to 3.0 mg/kg.

Comments on this clone: No antigen is known for it.

The clonotype originates from an adult with an advanced solid tumor such as melanoma, head and neck, liver or kidney cancer. The material was CD4+ or CD8+ T cells sorted from blood, obtained in a trial of the OX40 agonist ivuxolimab. The rearrangement joins TRBV7-2 to TRBJ1-4; D unresolved. The CDR3 spells CASSRGGVEKLFF. For the CDR3, the DNA is TGTGCCAGCAGCCGGGGAGGCGTTGAAAAACTGTTTTTT. The whole variable domain, remainder taken from reference TRBV7-2 and TRBJ1-4, is GAGVSQSPSNKVTEKGKDVELRCDPISGHTALYWYRQSLGQGLEFLIYFQGNSAPDKSGLPSDRFSAERTGGSVSTLTIQRTQQEDSAVYLCASSRGGVEKLFFGSGTQLSVL.